This record concerns one T cell receptor (beta chain) sequence. This sample is drawn from a study of blood T cell repertoires in COVID-19. Overall study context: Researchers got acute and convalescent COVID-19 samples from the United States, Italy and Spain. T cells, B-cell-depleted T cells, or PBMCs supplied cDNA or gDNA.

The CDR3 extends over 12 amino acids. V lost 6 bases and J lost 3, with 9 bases in between. Some clones are missing from TCRdb's copy, which holds only in-frame ones; the method was immunoSEQ multiplex PCR. Of some 26,000 clones listed, over 60% are singletons. Input material: peripheral blood. The sequence derives from a woman older than 75 with acute or convalescent COVID-19. The chain combines TRBV12-3 or TRBV12-4 with TRBJ2-7; D not certain. The CDR3 DNA follows: TGTGCCAGCAGCTATGACATCTACGAGCAGTACTTC. Translating it yields CASSYDIYEQYF.